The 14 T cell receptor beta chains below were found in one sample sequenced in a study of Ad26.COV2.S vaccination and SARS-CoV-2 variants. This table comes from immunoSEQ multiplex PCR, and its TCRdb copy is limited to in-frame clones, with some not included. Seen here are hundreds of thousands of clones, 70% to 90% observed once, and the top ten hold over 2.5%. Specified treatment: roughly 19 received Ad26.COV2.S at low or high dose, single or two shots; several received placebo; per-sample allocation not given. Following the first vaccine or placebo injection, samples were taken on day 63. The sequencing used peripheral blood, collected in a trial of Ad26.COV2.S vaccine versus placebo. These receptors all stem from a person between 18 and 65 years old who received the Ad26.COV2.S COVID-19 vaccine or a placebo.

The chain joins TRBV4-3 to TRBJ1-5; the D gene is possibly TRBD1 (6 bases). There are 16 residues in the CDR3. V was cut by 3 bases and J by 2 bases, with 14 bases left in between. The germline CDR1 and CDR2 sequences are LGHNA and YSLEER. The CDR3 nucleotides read TGCGCCAGCAGCCAGGGTACAGGGTCAGGCAATCAGCCCCAGCATTTT. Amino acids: CASSQGTGSGNQPQHF.

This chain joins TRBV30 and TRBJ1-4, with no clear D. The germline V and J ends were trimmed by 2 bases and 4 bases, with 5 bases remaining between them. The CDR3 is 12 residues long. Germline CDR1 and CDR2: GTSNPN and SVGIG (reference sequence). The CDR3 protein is CAWSPNNEKLFF. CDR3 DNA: TGTGCCTGGAGTCCCAATAATGAAAAACTGTTTTTT.

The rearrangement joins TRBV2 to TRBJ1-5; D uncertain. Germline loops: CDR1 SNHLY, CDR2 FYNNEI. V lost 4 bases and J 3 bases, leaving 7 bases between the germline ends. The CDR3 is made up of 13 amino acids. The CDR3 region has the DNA TGTGCCAGCAGTGGGGGTTACAATCAGCCCCAGCATTTT. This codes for CASSGGYNQPQHF.

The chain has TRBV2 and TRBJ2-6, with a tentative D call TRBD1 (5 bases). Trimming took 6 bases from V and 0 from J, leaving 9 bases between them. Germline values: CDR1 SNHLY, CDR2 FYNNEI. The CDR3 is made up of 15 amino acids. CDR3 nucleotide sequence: TGTGCCAGCAGAGACAGTTACTCTGGGGCCAACGTCCTGACTTTC. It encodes CASRDSYSGANVLTF. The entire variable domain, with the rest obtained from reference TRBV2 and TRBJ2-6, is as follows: EPEVTQTPSHQVTQMGQEVILRCVPISNHLYFYWYRQILGQKVEFLVSFYNNEISEKSEIFDDQFSVERPDGSNFTLKIRSTKLEDSAMYFCASRDSYSGANVLTFGAGSRLTVL.

This CDR3 is CASSLDRGQRNTEAFF. CDR3 in DNA: TGCGCCAGCAGCCTCGACAGGGGCCAACGGAACACTGAAGCTTTCTTT. This rearrangement joins TRBV5-1 to TRBJ1-1, with 8 bases identical to TRBD1. Trimming at V came to 4 bases and at J to 1 base, leaving 9 bases not matched to a gene. This CDR3 region has 16 residues. Germline CDR1 and CDR2: SGHRS and YFSETQ.

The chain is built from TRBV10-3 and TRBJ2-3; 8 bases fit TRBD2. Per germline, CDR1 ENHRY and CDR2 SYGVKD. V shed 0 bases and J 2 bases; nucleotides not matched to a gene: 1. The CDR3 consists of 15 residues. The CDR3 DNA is TGTGCCATCAGTGAGTCAGCGGGAGCCACAGATACGCAGTATTTT. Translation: CAISESAGATDTQYF.

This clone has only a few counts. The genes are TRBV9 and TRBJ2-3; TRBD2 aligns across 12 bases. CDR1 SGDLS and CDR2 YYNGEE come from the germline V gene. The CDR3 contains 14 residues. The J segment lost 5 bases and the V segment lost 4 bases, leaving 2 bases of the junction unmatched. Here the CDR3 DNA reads TGTGCCAGCAGCACTAGCGGGGGGTTAGATACGCAGTATTTT. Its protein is CASSTSGGLDTQYF.

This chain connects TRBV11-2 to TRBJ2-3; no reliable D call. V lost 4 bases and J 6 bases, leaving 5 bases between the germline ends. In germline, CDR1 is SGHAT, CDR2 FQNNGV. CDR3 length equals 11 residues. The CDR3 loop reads CASSSPDTQYF. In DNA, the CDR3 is TGTGCCAGCAGCTCGCCTGATACGCAGTATTTT.

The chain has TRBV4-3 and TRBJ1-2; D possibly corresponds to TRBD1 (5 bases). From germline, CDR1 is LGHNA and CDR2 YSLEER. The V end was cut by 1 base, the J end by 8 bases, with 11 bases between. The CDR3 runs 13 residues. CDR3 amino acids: CASSQVNRRGYTF. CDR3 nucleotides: TGCGCCAGCAGCCAAGTGAACAGGCGAGGCTACACCTTC.

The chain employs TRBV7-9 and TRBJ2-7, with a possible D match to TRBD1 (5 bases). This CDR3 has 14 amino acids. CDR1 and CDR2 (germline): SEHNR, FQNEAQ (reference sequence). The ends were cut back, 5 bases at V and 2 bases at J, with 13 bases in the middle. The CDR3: CASSGAGQPYEQYF. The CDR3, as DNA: TGTGCCAGCAGCGGGGCAGGACAACCCTACGAGCAGTACTTC.

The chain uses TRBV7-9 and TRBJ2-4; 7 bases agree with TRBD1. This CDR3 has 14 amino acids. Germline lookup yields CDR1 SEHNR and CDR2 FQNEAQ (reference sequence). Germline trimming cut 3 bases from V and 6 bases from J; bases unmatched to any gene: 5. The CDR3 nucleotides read TGTGCCAGCAGCTTGGGAACAGGGGCAAACATTCAGTACTTC. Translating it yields CASSLGTGANIQYF.

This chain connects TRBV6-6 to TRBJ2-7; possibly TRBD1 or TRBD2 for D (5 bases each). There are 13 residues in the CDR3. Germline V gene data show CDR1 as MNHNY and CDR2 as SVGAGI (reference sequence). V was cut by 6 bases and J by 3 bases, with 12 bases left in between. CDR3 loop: CASSRDQIYEQYF. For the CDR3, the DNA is TGTGCCAGCAGCAGGGACCAAATCTACGAGCAGTACTTC.

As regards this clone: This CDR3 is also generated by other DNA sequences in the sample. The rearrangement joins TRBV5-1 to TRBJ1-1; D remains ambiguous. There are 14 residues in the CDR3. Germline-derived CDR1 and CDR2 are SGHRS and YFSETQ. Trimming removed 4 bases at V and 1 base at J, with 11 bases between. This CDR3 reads CASSPGPGNTEAFF. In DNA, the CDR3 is TGCGCCAGCAGCCCTGGCCCAGGGAACACTGAAGCTTTCTTT.

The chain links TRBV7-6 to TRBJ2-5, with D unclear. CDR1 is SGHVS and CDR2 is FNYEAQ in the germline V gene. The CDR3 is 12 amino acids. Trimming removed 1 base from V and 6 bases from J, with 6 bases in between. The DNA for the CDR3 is TGTGCCAGCAGCTTAGATGTTCAGACCCAGTACTTC. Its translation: CASSLDVQTQYF.